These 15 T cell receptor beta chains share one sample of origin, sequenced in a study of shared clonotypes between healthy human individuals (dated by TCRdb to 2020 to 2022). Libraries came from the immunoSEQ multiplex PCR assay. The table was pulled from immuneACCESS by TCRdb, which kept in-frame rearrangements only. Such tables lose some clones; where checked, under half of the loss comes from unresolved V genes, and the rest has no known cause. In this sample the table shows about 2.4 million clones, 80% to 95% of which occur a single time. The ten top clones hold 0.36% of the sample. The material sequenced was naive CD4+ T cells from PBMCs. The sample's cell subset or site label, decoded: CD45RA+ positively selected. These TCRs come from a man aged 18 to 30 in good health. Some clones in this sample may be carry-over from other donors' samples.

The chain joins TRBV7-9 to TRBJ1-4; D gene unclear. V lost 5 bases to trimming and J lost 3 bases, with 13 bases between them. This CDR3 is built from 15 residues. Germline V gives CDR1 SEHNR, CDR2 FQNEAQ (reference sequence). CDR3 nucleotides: TGTGCCAGCAGCCTACCACTGGCGGCTAATGAAAAACTGTTTTTT. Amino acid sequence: CASSLPLAANEKLFF.

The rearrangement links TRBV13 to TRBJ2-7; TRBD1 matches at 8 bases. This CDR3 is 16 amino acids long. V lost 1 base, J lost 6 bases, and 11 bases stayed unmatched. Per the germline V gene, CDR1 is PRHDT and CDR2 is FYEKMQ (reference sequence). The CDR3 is CASSLADRAQRPEQYF. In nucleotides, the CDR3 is TGTGCCAGCAGCTTAGCGGACAGGGCCCAGAGGCCCGAGCAGTACTTC.

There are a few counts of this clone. CDR3 bases: TGTGCCAGTACCCGGACAGGGCTGAACACTGAAGCTTTCTTT. Translation: CASTRTGLNTEAFF. V is TRBV19 and J is TRBJ1-1; 8 nucleotides agree with TRBD1. Germline loops: CDR1 LNHDA, CDR2 SQIVND (reference sequence). This CDR3 region has 14 residues. V dropped 7 bases and J dropped 0; count of bases not matched to a gene: 4.

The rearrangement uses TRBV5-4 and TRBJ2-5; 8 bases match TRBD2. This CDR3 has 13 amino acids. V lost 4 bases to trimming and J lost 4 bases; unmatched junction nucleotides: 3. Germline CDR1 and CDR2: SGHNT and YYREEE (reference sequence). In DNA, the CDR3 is TGTGCCAGCAGCGTAGCGGGACCAGAGACCCAGTACTTC. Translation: CASSVAGPETQYF.

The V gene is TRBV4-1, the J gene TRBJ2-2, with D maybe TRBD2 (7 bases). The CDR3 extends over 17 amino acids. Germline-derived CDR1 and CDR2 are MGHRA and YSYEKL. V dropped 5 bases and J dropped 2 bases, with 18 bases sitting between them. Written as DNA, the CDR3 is TGCGCCAGCAGCAGGGGGGGCGGGAGTGAAAACACCGGGGAGCTGTTTTTT. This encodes CASSRGGGSENTGELFF.

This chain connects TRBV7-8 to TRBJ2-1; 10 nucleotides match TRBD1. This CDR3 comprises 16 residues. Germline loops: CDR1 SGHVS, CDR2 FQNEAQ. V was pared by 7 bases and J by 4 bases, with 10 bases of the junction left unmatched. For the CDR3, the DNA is TGTGCCAGCACCTTCTCCGGGACAGGGGTATACAATGAGCAGTTCTTC. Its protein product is CASTFSGTGVYNEQFF.

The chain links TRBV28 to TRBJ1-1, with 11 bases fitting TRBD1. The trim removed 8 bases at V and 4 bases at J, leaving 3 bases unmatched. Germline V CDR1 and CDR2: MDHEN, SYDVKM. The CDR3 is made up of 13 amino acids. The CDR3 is CASGQGASTEAFF. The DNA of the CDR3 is TGTGCCAGCGGACAGGGGGCGAGCACTGAAGCTTTCTTT. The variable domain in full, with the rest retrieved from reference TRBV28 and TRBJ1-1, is DVKVTQSSRYLVKRTGEKVFLECVQDMDHENMFWYRQDPGLGLRLIYFSYDVKMKEKGDIPEGYSVSREKKERFSLILESASTNQTSMYLCASGQGASTEAFFGQGTRLTVV.

The CDR3 DNA sequence: TGTGCCTGGAATCCCCGACTAGCGGGAAACCCCGAGCAGTACTTC. Its translation is CAWNPRLAGNPEQYF. The rearrangement uses TRBV30 and TRBJ2-5, with TRBD2 matching over 11 bases. The better agreement between TRBJ2-7 and the DNA end casts doubt on the J call. The CDR3 sequence is 15 residues long. CDR1 and CDR2 from the germline V gene are GTSNPN and SVGIG (reference sequence).

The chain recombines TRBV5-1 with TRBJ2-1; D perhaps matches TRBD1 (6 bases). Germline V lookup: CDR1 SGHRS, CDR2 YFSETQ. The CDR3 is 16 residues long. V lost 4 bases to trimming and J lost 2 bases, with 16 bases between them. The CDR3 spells CASSTHRAPPYNEQFF. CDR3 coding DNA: TGCGCCAGCAGCACCCACAGGGCCCCTCCCTACAATGAGCAGTTCTTC.

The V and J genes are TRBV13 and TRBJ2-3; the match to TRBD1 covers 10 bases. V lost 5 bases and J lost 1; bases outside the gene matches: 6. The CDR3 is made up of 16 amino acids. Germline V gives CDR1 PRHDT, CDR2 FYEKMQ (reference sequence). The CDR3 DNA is TGTGCCAGCAGCCACCGGGACAGGGGAGGCACAGATACGCAGTATTTT. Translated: CASSHRDRGGTDTQYF.

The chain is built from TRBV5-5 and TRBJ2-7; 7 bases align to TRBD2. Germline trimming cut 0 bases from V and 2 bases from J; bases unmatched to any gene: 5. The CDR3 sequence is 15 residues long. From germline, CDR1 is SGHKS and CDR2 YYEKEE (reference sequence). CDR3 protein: CASSLDGGFTYEQYF. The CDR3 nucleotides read TGTGCCAGCAGCTTGGACGGGGGGTTTACCTACGAGCAGTACTTC.

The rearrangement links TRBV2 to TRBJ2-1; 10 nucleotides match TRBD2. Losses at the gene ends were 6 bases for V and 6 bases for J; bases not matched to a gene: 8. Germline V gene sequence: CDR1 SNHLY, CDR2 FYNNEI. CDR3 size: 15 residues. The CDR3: CASRRVAGGSNEQFF. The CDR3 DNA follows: TGTGCCAGCAGAAGAGTAGCGGGAGGATCCAATGAGCAGTTCTTC.

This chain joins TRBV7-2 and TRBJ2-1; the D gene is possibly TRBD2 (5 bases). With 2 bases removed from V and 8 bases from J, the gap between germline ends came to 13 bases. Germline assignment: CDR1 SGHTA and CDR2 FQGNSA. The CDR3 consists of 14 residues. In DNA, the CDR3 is TGTGCCAGCAGCTTACAACTAGTTTATGATGAGCAGTTCTTC. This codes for CASSLQLVYDEQFF.

The CDR3 nucleotides are TGTGCCAGCAGTTTTAGTTCCCTGGGCTACACCTTC. Translation: CASSFSSLGYTF. The chain joins TRBV28 to TRBJ1-2; D not resolved. The CDR3 has 12 amino acids. V gave up 3 bases and J gave up 8 bases, with 10 bases separating them. CDR1 is MDHEN and CDR2 is SYDVKM in the germline V gene.

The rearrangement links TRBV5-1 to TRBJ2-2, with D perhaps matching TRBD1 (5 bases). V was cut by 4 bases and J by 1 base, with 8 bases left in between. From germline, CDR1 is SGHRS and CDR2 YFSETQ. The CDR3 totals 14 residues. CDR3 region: CASSVGQNTGELFF. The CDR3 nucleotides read TGCGCCAGCAGCGTTGGACAGAACACCGGGGAGCTGTTTTTT.